The rows below give T cell receptor beta chains drawn from one sample of a study of T cell responses to AZD1222 COVID-19 vaccine. The table came from immunoSEQ multiplex PCR; TCRdb's copy has only in-frame clones and leaves some out. The profile shows about 140,000 clones, over 75% of them singletons. The starting material was peripheral blood, obtained on day 0 of AZD1222 vaccination. These receptors originate from an adult in good health. Each CDR3 is given with its conserved first and last residue. A D gene is named only where the DNA matches it firmly. Size tells how often a clone was seen (once, few, many) or the class of an expanded clone, and some rows leave it out.

d_call j_call v_call clone_size cdr3_aa cdr3_nt
NA TRBJ2-5 TRBV19 NA CASSGRRWGETQYF TGTGCCAGTAGTGGACGTAGGTGGGGGGAGACCCAGTACTTC
NA TRBJ1-4 TRBV28 once CASSLFAGAEGSEKLFF TGTGCCAGCAGTTTATTTGCGGGGGCAGAAGGGAGTGAAAAACTGTTTTTT
TRBD1 TRBJ1-5 TRBV30 NA CAWSGQGDQPQHF TGTGCCTGGAGTGGACAGGGAGATCAGCCCCAGCATTTT
NA TRBJ2-7 TRBV25-1 NA CASSGQIREGANREQYF TGTGCCAGCAGTGGCCAAATTAGGGAGGGGGCAAACCGCGAGCAGTACTTC
TRBD2 TRBJ2-5 TRBV7-9 NA CAGQPSGFGGRALETQYF TGTGCCGGTCAACCTTCGGGGTTTGGCGGGAGGGCGTTGGAGACCCAGTACTTC
NA TRBJ2-1 TRBV19 NA CASSIQAVSVSRSYNEQFF TGTGCCAGTAGTATTCAAGCGGTCAGCGTCTCCCGCTCCTACAATGAGCAGTTCTTC
NA TRBJ1-2 TRBV6-5 NA CASQLLLSYGYTF TGTGCCAGCCAGCTCCTACTTAGCTATGGCTACACCTTC
TRBD1 TRBJ1-1 TRBV5-4 NA CASSPTGQGETEAFF TGTGCCAGCAGCCCAACCGGACAGGGGGAAACTGAAGCTTTCTTT
NA TRBJ1-1 TRBV3-1/TRBV3-2 NA CASSQSPQTFGRTEAFF TGTGCCAGCAGCCAGAGCCCCCAGACGTTTGGGCGCACTGAAGCTTTCTTT
NA TRBJ1-2 TRBV28 NA CAAKKALFRYGYTF TGTGCAGCGAAAAAGGCCTTATTTCGGTATGGCTACACCTTC
NA TRBJ2-7 TRBV30 NA CAWSAGRFTEQYF TGTGCCTGGAGTGCAGGACGGTTTACTGAGCAGTACTTC
TRBD1 TRBJ1-2 TRBV14 NA CASSPDRAYGYTF TGTGCCAGCAGTCCCGACAGGGCCTATGGCTACACCTTC
TRBD1 TRBJ2-7 TRBV4-1 NA CASSPGQGYPYEQYF TGCGCCAGCAGCCCCGGACAGGGGTACCCCTACGAGCAGTACTTC
NA TRBJ2-2 TRBV6-5 once CASRRTANTGELFF TGTGCCAGCAGGCGGACAGCGAACACCGGGGAGCTGTTTTTT
NA TRBJ2-3 TRBV11-3 once CASRRDSSTDTQYF TGTGCCAGCAGAAGGGACTCTAGCACAGATACGCAGTATTTT
TRBD2 TRBJ2-5 TRBV7-9 NA CASSLAMAGVGETQYF TGTGCCAGCAGCCTCGCTATGGCGGGGGTGGGAGAGACCCAGTACTTC
NA TRBJ1-5 TRBV3-1/TRBV3-2 NA CASSPLGVEPQHF TGTGCCAGCAGCCCCTTAGGTGTGGAGCCCCAGCATTTT
NA TRBJ1-4 TRBV5-1 once CASSLDSFNEKLFF TGCGCCAGCAGCTTAGACAGCTTTAATGAAAAACTGTTTTTT